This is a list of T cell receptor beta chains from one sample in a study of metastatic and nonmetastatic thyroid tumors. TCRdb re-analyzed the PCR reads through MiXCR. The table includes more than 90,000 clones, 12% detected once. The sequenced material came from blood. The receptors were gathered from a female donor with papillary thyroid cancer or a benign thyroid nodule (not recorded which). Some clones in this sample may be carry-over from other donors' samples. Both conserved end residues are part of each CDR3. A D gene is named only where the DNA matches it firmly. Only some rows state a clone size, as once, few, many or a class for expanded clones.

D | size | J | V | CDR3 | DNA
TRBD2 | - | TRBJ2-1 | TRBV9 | CASSSPGLGIREQFF | TGTGCCAGCAGCTCACCGGGACTAGGTATCCGTGAGCAGTTCTTC
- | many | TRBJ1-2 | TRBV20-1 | CSDGRANYGYTF | TGCAGTGACGGCAGGGCCAACTATGGCTACACCTTC
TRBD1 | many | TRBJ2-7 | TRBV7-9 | CASSLAGTGSHEQYF | TGTGCCAGCAGCTTAGCCGGGACAGGGTCCCACGAGCAGTACTTC
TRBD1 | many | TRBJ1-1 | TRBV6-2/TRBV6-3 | CASSTDRENTEAFF | TGTGCCAGCAGTACGGACAGGGAGAACACTGAAGCTTTCTTT
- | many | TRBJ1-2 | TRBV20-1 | CSATDPSYGYTF | TGCAGTGCTACAGACCCTAGCTATGGCTACACCTTC
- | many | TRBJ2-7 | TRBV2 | CASSMGYEQYF | TGTGCCAGCTCCATGGGGTACGAGCAGTACTTC
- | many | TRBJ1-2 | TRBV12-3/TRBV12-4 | CASSLLPGSYGYTF | TGTGCCAGCAGTTTATTACCCGGGAGCTATGGCTACACCTTC
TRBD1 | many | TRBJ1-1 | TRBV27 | CASSSDRRVMNTEAFF | TGTGCCAGCAGTTCGGACAGGAGGGTCATGAACACTGAAGCTTTCTTT
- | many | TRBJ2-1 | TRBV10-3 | CAISLGLSSYNEQFF | TGTGCCATCAGCCTGGGACTGAGCTCCTACAATGAGCAGTTCTTC
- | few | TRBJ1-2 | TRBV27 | CASSLSGSWNGYTF | TGTGCCAGCAGTTTGTCTGGCAGCTGGAATGGCTACACCTTC
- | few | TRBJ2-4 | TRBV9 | CASSVARQAKNIQYF | TGTGCCAGCAGCGTAGCAAGGCAAGCCAAAAACATTCAGTACTTC
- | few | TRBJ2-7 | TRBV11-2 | CASSLRVSYEQYF | TGTGCCAGCAGCCTGCGTGTCTCCTACGAGCAGTACTTC
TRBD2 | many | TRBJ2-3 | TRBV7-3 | CASSFRQAGGVDTQYF | TGTGCCAGCAGCTTCAGACAGGCGGGGGGCGTTGATACGCAGTATTTT
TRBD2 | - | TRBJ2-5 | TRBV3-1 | CASSQVLGLAGAQETQYF | TGTGCCAGCAGCCAAGTTTTGGGACTAGCGGGAGCTCAAGAGACCCAGTACTTC
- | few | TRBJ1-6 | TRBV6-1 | CASRGTSYNSPLHF | TGTGCCAGCAGAGGAACCTCCTATAATTCACCCCTCCACTTT
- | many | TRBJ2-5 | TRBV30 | CAWSQGPPQTQYF | TGTGCCTGGAGTCAGGGTCCCCCCCAGACCCAGTACTTC
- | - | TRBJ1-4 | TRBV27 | CASRASGTGWEKLFF | TGTGCTAGCAGAGCCTCAGGTACAGGGTGGGAAAAACTGTTTTTT
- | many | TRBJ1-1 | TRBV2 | CASLKGDSNTEAFF | TGTGCCAGCTTAAAAGGTGACAGCAACACTGAAGCTTTCTTT
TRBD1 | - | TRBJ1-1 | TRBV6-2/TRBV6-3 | CASSYLGQGTEAFF | TGTGCCAGCAGTTACCTCGGACAGGGCACTGAAGCTTTCTTT
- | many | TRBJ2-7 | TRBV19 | CASRAVGTYEQYF | TGTGCCAGCCGAGCGGTGGGGACATACGAGCAGTACTTC
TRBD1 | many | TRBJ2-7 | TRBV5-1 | CASSFGQDVDEQYF | TGCGCCAGCAGCTTTGGACAGGACGTAGACGAGCAGTACTTC
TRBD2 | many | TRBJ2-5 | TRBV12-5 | CASGLVVGGLAGVAQYF | TGTGCTAGTGGTTTGGTGGTCGGAGGACTAGCGGGAGTGGCCCAGTACTTC
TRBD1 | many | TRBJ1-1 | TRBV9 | CASSETGERVEAFF | TGTGCCAGCAGCGAGACAGGGGAAAGGGTTGAAGCTTTCTTT
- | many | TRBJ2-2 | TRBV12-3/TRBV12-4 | CASSLGNTGELFF | TGTGCCAGCAGTTTAGGGAACACCGGGGAGCTGTTTTTT
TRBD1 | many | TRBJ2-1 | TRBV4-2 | CASSQVPGTGVRNEQFF | TGTGCCAGCAGCCAAGTCCCCGGGACAGGGGTAAGAAATGAGCAGTTCTTC
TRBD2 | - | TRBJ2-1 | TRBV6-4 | CATSDRASGIGPYNEQFF | TGTGCCACCAGTGACCGGGCTAGCGGGATCGGCCCCTACAATGAGCAGTTCTTC
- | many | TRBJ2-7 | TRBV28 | CASSFSAGITYEQYF | TGTGCCAGCAGTTTTTCGGCAGGAATCACCTACGAGCAGTACTTC
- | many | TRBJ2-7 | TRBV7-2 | CASSSYAGSSYEQYF | TGTGCCAGCAGCTCCTATGCAGGCAGCTCCTACGAGCAGTACTTC
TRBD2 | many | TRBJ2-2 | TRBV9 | CASSMTGLEVGELFF | TGTGCCAGCAGCATGACGGGACTAGAGGTCGGGGAGCTGTTTTTT
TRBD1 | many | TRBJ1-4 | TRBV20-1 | CSASRDREEKLFF | TGCAGTGCTAGTCGTGACAGGGAGGAAAAACTGTTTTTT
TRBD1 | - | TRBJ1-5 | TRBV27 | CASSPIPQGDNQPQHF | TGTGCCAGCAGTCCGATACCTCAGGGGGATAATCAGCCCCAGCATTTT
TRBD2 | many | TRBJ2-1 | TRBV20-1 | CSANPGTSGIPEQFF | TGCAGTGCGAACCCCGGGACTAGCGGGATCCCTGAGCAGTTCTTC
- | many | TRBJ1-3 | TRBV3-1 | CASSHTSSGNTIYF | TGTGCCAGCAGCCATACGAGCTCCGGAAACACCATATATTTT
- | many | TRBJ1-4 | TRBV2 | CASSERSGTWGEKLFF | TGTGCCAGCAGTGAAAGATCAGGGACGTGGGGGGAAAAACTGTTTTTT
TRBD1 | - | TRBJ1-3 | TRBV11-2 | CASSPDRGFGNTIYF | TGTGCCAGCAGCCCCGACAGGGGTTTTGGAAACACCATATATTTT
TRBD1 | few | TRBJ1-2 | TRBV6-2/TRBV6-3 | CAIQGARGYTF | TGTGCCATCCAGGGGGCGCGGGGCTACACCTTC
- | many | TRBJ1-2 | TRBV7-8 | CASSQTTLLEMRGYTF | TGTGCCAGCAGCCAAACGACACTTCTGGAAATGCGGGGCTACACCTTC
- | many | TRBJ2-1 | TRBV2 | CASSDYSNEQFF | TGTGCCAGCAGTGATTATTCCAATGAGCAGTTCTTC
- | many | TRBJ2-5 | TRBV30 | CAWSETGETQYF | TGTGCCTGGAGTGAAACGGGCGAGACCCAGTACTTC
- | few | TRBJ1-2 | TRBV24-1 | CATRTNRVEGYTF | TGTGCCACCAGAACTAACAGGGTTGAGGGCTACACCTTC
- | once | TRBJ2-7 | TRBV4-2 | CASSQDLGSYYEQYF | TGTGCCAGCAGCCAAGATCTAGGCTCCTACTACGAGCAGTACTTC
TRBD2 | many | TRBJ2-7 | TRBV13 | CASSMGLALKEQYF | TGTGCCAGCAGCATGGGACTAGCGTTGAAGGAGCAGTACTTC
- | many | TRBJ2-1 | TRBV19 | CASNQGFPAYNEQFF | TGTGCCAGTAATCAGGGTTTTCCGGCTTACAATGAGCAGTTCTTC
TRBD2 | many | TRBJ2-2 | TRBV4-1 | CASSPSGRNTGELFF | TGCGCCAGCAGCCCTAGCGGGAGAAATACCGGGGAGCTGTTTTTT
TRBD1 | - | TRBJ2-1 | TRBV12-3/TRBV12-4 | CASSLGLGGQGRSPYYNEQFF | TGTGCCAGCAGTTTAGGGTTGGGGGGACAGGGAAGGTCGCCCTACTACAATGAGCAGTTCTTC
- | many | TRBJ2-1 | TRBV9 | CASSVGHNEQFF | TGTGCCAGCAGCGTAGGCCACAATGAGCAGTTCTTC
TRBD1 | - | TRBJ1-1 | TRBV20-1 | CSARATGLTGSGSEAFF | TGCAGTGCTAGAGCCACCGGATTGACAGGGTCAGGATCTGAAGCTTTCTTT
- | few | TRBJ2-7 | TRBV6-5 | CASSSVTVIYEQYF | TGTGCCAGCAGTTCCGTGACAGTGATCTACGAGCAGTACTTC
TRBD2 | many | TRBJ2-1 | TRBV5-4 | CASSREEGRRNEQFF | TGTGCCAGCAGCCGGGAGGAGGGAAGGAGGAATGAGCAGTTCTTC
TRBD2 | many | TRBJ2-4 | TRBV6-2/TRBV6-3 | CASSYRLAGSLPKNIQYF | TGTGCCAGCAGTTACAGACTAGCGGGATCCTTACCCAAAAACATTCAGTACTTC
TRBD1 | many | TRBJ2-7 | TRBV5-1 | CASSSPGQGAWYYEQYF | TGCGCCAGCAGCTCGCCGGGACAGGGGGCTTGGTACTACGAGCAGTACTTC
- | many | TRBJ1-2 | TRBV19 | CASSSGRGDYGYTF | TGTGCCAGTAGTAGTGGGCGGGGAGACTATGGCTACACCTTC
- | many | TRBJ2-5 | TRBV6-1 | CASRLEIGYQETQYF | TGTGCCAGCAGACTAGAGATTGGGTACCAAGAGACCCAGTACTTC
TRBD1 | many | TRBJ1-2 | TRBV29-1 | CSGGQGAEGYTF | TGCAGCGGGGGACAGGGGGCGGAGGGCTACACCTTC
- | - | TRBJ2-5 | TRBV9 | CASSLKDMETQYF | TGTGCCAGCAGTCTGAAAGACATGGAGACCCAGTACTTC